These 13 T cell receptor beta chains share one sample of origin, sequenced in a study of blood T cell repertoires in COVID-19 (dated by TCRdb to 2018 to 2021). The library came from the immunoSEQ multiplex PCR assay. The immuneACCESS repertoire file appears here via TCRdb, limited to in-frame rearrangements. These files lack a portion of the clones; in checked studies, under half of the deficit traces to unresolved V genes, and the cause of the others is not known. For this sample the table gives 9,500 or so clones, of which approximately 90% were detected only once. The top ten hold 5.5% to 6.5% of the sample. Sequenced sample: peripheral blood. These receptors originate from a human donor in a cohort sampled during active COVID-19.

The J gene is TRBJ1-1, the V gene TRBV30, with TRBD1 identical over 7 bases. The J segment lost 0 bases and the V segment lost 7 bases, leaving 8 bases of the junction unmatched. Germline V gene lookup returns CDR1 GTSNPN and CDR2 SVGIG (reference sequence). The CDR3 runs 14 residues. CDR3 DNA: TGTGCCTACACGGGACAGCTTATGAACACTGAAGCTTTCTTT. Translation gives CAYTGQLMNTEAFF.

The chain carries TRBV6-2 or TRBV6-3 and TRBJ2-2; 10 bases are a match to TRBD2. This CDR3 has 16 amino acids. V gave up 5 bases and J gave up 4 bases; unmatched junction bases: 7. CDR1 and CDR2 from the germline V gene are MNHEY and SVGEGT. The CDR3 DNA follows: TGTGCCAGCAGTCCCCTAGCGGGGGACCTCACCGGGGAGCTGTTTTTT. This encodes CASSPLAGDLTGELFF.

This chain links TRBV6-6 with TRBJ1-5; TRBD1 agrees at 9 bases. This CDR3 region has 16 residues. The V gene's germline CDR1 is MNHNY and CDR2 SVGAGI (reference sequence). V shed 6 bases, J shed 1 base, and the junction held 7 bases outside the gene matches. This chain's CDR3 is CASRGTGTASNQPQHF. CDR3 nucleotide sequence: TGTGCCAGCAGGGGGACAGGGACAGCGAGCAATCAGCCCCAGCATTTT.

The chain employs TRBV7-9 and TRBJ2-1; 10 bases are shared with TRBD2. Germline-derived CDR1 and CDR2 are SEHNR and FQNEAQ (reference sequence). Trimming cost V 3 bases and J 9 bases; bases outside gene matches: 2. The CDR3 covers 13 residues. CDR3 loop: CASSFRTSGEQFF. As DNA, the CDR3 is TGTGCCAGCAGCTTCCGGACTAGCGGTGAGCAGTTCTTC. The full variable domain, completed using reference TRBV7-9 and TRBJ2-1, is DTGVSQNPRHKITKRGQNVTFRCDPISEHNRLYWYRQTLGQGPEFLTYFQNEAQLEKSRLLSDRFSAERPKGSFSTLEIQRTEQGDSAMYLCASSFRTSGEQFFGPGTRLTVL.

The gene calls are TRBV14 and TRBJ1-1; D may be TRBD1 (5 bases). The CDR3 is 14 residues long. Trimming left V 0 bases short and J 4 bases short, with 9 bases between. The germline V gene encodes CDR1 SGHDN and CDR2 FVKESK. CDR3 nucleotide sequence: TGTGCCAGCAGCCAAGATACGGGGGGCACTGAAGCTTTCTTT. Protein: CASSQDTGGTEAFF.

The J gene is TRBJ2-2, the V gene TRBV5-1; D remains ambiguous. This CDR3 is 16 amino acids long. CDR1 and CDR2 (germline): SGHRS, YFSETQ. Trimming cost V 4 bases and J 6 bases, with 19 bases left between them. DNA of the CDR3: TGCGCCAGCAGCGACTCCATCCGTGCAACGCCCGGGGAGCTGTTTTTT. This encodes CASSDSIRATPGELFF. The entire variable domain, with the rest obtained from reference TRBV5-1 and TRBJ2-2, is as follows: KAGVTQTPRYLIKTRGQQVTLSCSPISGHRSVSWYQQTPGQGLQFLFEYFSETQRNKGNFPGRFSGRQFSNSRSEMNVSTLELGDSALYLCASSDSIRATPGELFFGEGSRLTVL.

The sample holds one count of this clone. The rearrangement uses TRBV6-2 or TRBV6-3 and TRBJ2-1; D gene unclear. Germline CDR1 is MNHEY and CDR2 is SVGEGT. This CDR3 has 12 amino acids. V was shortened by 2 bases and J by 9 bases, with 8 bases between the two germline ends. CDR3 region: CASSYPPGEQFF. In DNA, the CDR3 is TGTGCCAGCAGTTACCCCCCCGGTGAGCAGTTCTTC.

In this sample, this clone turned up once. This rearrangement joins TRBV6-2 or TRBV6-3 to TRBJ1-2; D call uncertain. Per germline, CDR1 MNHEY and CDR2 SVGEGT. The CDR3 runs to 13 residues. The V end lost 4 bases, the J end lost 7 bases, and 13 bases lay between the germline ends. CDR3 nucleotides: TGTGCCAGCAGTTCCGAGGCGCCTCCTGGCTACACCTTC. Its translation is CASSSEAPPGYTF.

This rearrangement joins TRBV11-3 to TRBJ2-5; 8 bases map to TRBD2. Germline lookup yields CDR1 SGHNT and CDR2 YENEEA. This CDR3 has 15 residues. V gave up 3 bases and J gave up 1 base; unmatched junction bases: 4. CDR3 protein: CASSFSGAIQETQYF. CDR3 nucleotides: TGTGCCAGCAGCTTTAGCGGGGCCATCCAAGAGACCCAGTACTTC. The entire variable domain, with the rest obtained from reference TRBV11-3 and TRBJ2-5, is as follows: EAGVVQSPRYKIIEKKQPVAFWCNPISGHNTLYWYLQNLGQGPELLIRYENEEAVDDSQLPKDRFSAERLKGVDSTLKIQPAELGDSAVYLCASSFSGAIQETQYFGPGTRLLVL.

The chain combines TRBV7-9 with TRBJ2-1; the match to TRBD1 covers 10 bases. The trim removed 2 bases at V and 7 bases at J, leaving 5 bases unmatched. The germline gives CDR1 SEHNR, CDR2 FQNEAQ (reference sequence). CDR3 length: 15 residues. The CDR3, as DNA: TGTGCCAGCAGCTTAAGACAGGGGGCCGAGAATGAGCAGTTCTTC. As protein: CASSLRQGAENEQFF.

The chain links TRBV11-2 to TRBJ1-1; TRBD1 aligns across 7 bases. J gave up 7 bases and V 5 bases, and 7 bases lay outside the gene matches. Per germline, CDR1 SGHAT and CDR2 FQNNGV. The CDR3 loop spans 13 amino acids. CDR3 in amino acids: CASSIRQGLEAFF. For the CDR3, the DNA is TGTGCCAGCAGCATCCGACAGGGACTTGAAGCTTTCTTT.

The V call is TRBV9, the J call TRBJ1-1, with TRBD1 matching over 7 bases. The germline V gene has CDR1 SGDLS and CDR2 YYNGEE. With V trimmed by 4 bases and J by 5 bases, 8 bases remained unmatched. The CDR3 sequence is 14 residues long. Written as DNA, the CDR3 is TGTGCCAGCAGCCCCACGACAGGGCTAACTGAAGCTTTCTTT. Its protein is CASSPTTGLTEAFF.

The chain couples TRBV9 to TRBJ2-7; D might be TRBD2 (6 bases). This CDR3 region has 15 residues. The germline V and J ends were trimmed by 0 bases and 5 bases, with 15 bases remaining between them. Looked up from germline, CDR1 is SGDLS and CDR2 is YYNGEE. The CDR3: CASSVGGAAKNEQYF. The CDR3 nucleotides are TGTGCCAGCAGCGTAGGCGGGGCGGCGAAGAACGAGCAGTACTTC.